The rows below give T cell receptor beta chains drawn from one sample of a study of blood T cell repertoires in COVID-19. The repertoire was sequenced with immunoSEQ multiplex PCR; TCRdb's copy has only in-frame clones and lacks some. The data show under 350,000 clones, around nine tenths seen once. Sequenced material: peripheral blood. The receptor set was obtained from a man between 65 and 85 years old with acute or convalescent COVID-19. Each CDR3 is given with its conserved first and last residue. The D gene is left open where the match is weak. The listing skips clone size in some rows; elsewhere it reads once, few, many or a size class.

V: TRBV19; D: TRBD1; size: .; J: TRBJ1-2; CDR3: CASSTQRTGGGGYTF; DNA: TGTGCCAGTAGTACCCAACGGACAGGGGGCGGTGGCTACACCTTC
V: TRBV30; D: TRBD2; size: .; J: TRBJ2-1; CDR3: CAWRGTTNEQFF; DNA: TGTGCCTGGAGGGGGACTACCAATGAGCAGTTCTTC
V: TRBV24-1; D: .; size: .; J: TRBJ1-5; CDR3: CATSGMGNQPQHF; DNA: TGTGCCACCTCGGGGATGGGCAATCAGCCCCAGCATTTT
V: TRBV2; D: TRBD1; size: once; J: TRBJ1-5; CDR3: CASRRRDRVDQPQHF; DNA: TGTGCCAGCAGACGCCGGGACAGGGTTGATCAGCCCCAGCATTTT
V: TRBV3-1/TRBV3-2; D: .; size: .; J: TRBJ2-3; CDR3: CASSQGGGTQYF; DNA: TGTGCCAGCAGCCAAGGGGGAGGCACGCAGTATTTT
V: TRBV28; D: .; size: .; J: TRBJ1-5; CDR3: CASSPGADQPQHF; DNA: TGTGCCAGCAGTCCGGGTGCCGATCAGCCCCAGCATTTT
V: TRBV5-5; D: TRBD1; size: .; J: TRBJ1-2; CDR3: CASSLAPQGAGYTF; DNA: TGTGCCAGCAGCTTGGCCCCACAGGGGGCGGGCTACACCTTC
V: TRBV27; D: .; size: once; J: TRBJ2-7; CDR3: CASSRTGTLSYEQYF; DNA: TGTGCCAGCAGTCGCACCGGGACACTTTCCTACGAGCAGTACTTC
V: TRBV5-1; D: .; size: .; J: TRBJ1-2; CDR3: CASSPGHVQNYGYTF; DNA: TGCGCCAGCAGCCCCGGACATGTTCAGAACTATGGCTACACCTTC
V: TRBV7-9; D: .; size: .; J: TRBJ2-5; CDR3: CASSRDYQETQYF; DNA: TGTGCCAGCAGCCGGGACTACCAAGAGACCCAGTACTTC
V: TRBV20-1; D: .; size: .; J: TRBJ2-7; CDR3: CSASSGNYEQYF; DNA: TGCAGTGCTAGTTCAGGGAACTACGAGCAGTACTTC
V: TRBV5-1; D: .; size: .; J: TRBJ2-3; CDR3: CASSFQSTDTQYF; DNA: TGCGCCAGCAGCTTCCAAAGCACAGATACGCAGTATTTT
V: TRBV10-3; D: TRBD2; size: .; J: TRBJ2-2; CDR3: CAITINGGGHTGELFF; DNA: TGTGCCATCACCATAAACGGGGGGGGCCACACCGGGGAGCTGTTTTTT
V: TRBV3-1/TRBV3-2; D: .; size: .; J: TRBJ1-4; CDR3: CASSQDPSLGRLCEKLFF; DNA: TGTGCCAGCAGCCAAGACCCCAGCCTGGGGAGGTTATGTGAAAAACTGTTTTTT
V: TRBV7-8; D: TRBD1; size: few; J: TRBJ1-3; CDR3: CASSWNDRASGNTIYF; DNA: TGTGCCAGCAGCTGGAACGACAGGGCGTCTGGAAACACCATATATTTT
V: TRBV9; D: .; size: once; J: TRBJ1-5; CDR3: CASSVVDPGRGEHQPQHF; DNA: TGTGCCAGCAGCGTAGTAGACCCTGGGAGGGGTGAGCATCAGCCCCAGCATTTT
V: TRBV6-5; D: TRBD2; size: .; J: TRBJ2-3; CDR3: CATTSGRWGDTQYF; DNA: TGTGCCACTACTAGCGGGAGATGGGGGGATACGCAGTATTTT
V: TRBV2; D: TRBD1; size: .; J: TRBJ2-3; CDR3: CASRDDRETDTQYF; DNA: TGTGCCAGCAGGGATGACAGGGAGACAGATACGCAGTATTTT
V: TRBV7-9; D: TRBD1; size: .; J: TRBJ2-7; CDR3: CASSLHGTVGDEQYF; DNA: TGTGCCAGCAGCCTACACGGGACAGTAGGGGACGAGCAGTACTTC
V: TRBV28; D: .; size: .; J: TRBJ1-5; CDR3: CASSPPGQSNQPQHF; DNA: TGTGCCAGCAGTCCTCCGGGACAAAGCAATCAGCCCCAGCATTTT
V: TRBV12-2; D: .; size: .; J: TRBJ1-6; CDR3: CASRLATNCRVRSSYNSPLHF; DNA: TGTGCAAGTCGCCTCGCGACTAATTGTCGTGTTCGAAGCTCCTATAATTCACCCCTCCACTTT
V: TRBV6-5; D: .; size: .; J: TRBJ1-2; CDR3: CASSPPGGGAGYTF; DNA: TGTGCCAGCAGCCCACCTGGTGGGGGGGCGGGCTACACCTTC
V: TRBV5-1; D: .; size: once; J: TRBJ2-5; CDR3: CASSPTGSNQYF; DNA: TGCGCCAGCAGCCCCACCGGGTCGAACCAGTACTTC
V: TRBV10-3; D: TRBD1; size: few; J: TRBJ2-2; CDR3: CAISGQGKNTGELFF; DNA: TGTGCCATCAGTGGACAGGGAAAGAACACCGGGGAGCTGTTTTTT
V: TRBV6-5; D: .; size: .; J: TRBJ2-6; CDR3: CASSSGSGANVLTF; DNA: TGTGCCAGCAGTTCCGGCTCTGGGGCCAACGTCCTGACTTTC
V: TRBV7-2; D: .; size: .; J: TRBJ1-1; CDR3: CASSWSGGNTEAFF; DNA: TGTGCCAGCAGCTGGTCGGGGGGGAACACTGAAGCTTTCTTT
V: TRBV11-2; D: TRBD1; size: .; J: TRBJ1-3; CDR3: CASSFSGQASGNTIYF; DNA: TGTGCCAGCAGCTTTTCGGGACAGGCCTCTGGAAACACCATATATTTT
V: TRBV28; D: .; size: .; J: TRBJ1-2; CDR3: CASSLITGAGADYGYTF; DNA: TGTGCCAGCAGTTTAATAACCGGGGCAGGGGCAGACTATGGCTACACCTTC
V: TRBV6-2/TRBV6-3; D: TRBD2; size: .; J: TRBJ2-4; CDR3: CASSYLGLAGAAKNIQYF; DNA: TGTGCCAGCAGTTACTTAGGACTAGCGGGAGCGGCCAAAAACATTCAGTACTTC
V: TRBV4-3; D: .; size: .; J: TRBJ2-3; CDR3: CASSQGSGVSTDTQYF; DNA: TGCGCCAGCAGCCAAGGATCGGGAGTTTCTACAGATACGCAGTATTTT
V: TRBV7-2; D: .; size: .; J: TRBJ2-1; CDR3: CASSLASGSSYNEQFF; DNA: TGTGCCAGCAGCTTAGCAAGTGGGAGCTCCTACAATGAGCAGTTCTTC
V: TRBV2; D: .; size: .; J: TRBJ1-5; CDR3: CASSEGGGQPQHF; DNA: TGTGCCAGCAGTGAAGGGGGAGGTCAGCCCCAGCATTTT
V: TRBV5-1; D: TRBD1; size: .; J: TRBJ2-2; CDR3: CASSLVQGADTGELFF; DNA: TGCGCCAGCAGCTTGGTCCAGGGGGCTGACACCGGGGAGCTGTTTTTT
V: TRBV29-1; D: TRBD2; size: .; J: TRBJ2-7; CDR3: CSVENSGRGAYEQYF; DNA: TGCAGCGTTGAAAATAGCGGGAGAGGGGCCTACGAGCAGTACTTC
V: TRBV9; D: .; size: .; J: TRBJ2-7; CDR3: CASSAGGFEEQYF; DNA: TGTGCCAGCAGCGCTGGGGGGTTTGAGGAGCAGTACTTC
V: TRBV27; D: .; size: .; J: TRBJ2-2; CDR3: CASTDWHTGELFF; DNA: TGTGCCAGCACCGACTGGCACACCGGGGAGCTGTTTTTT
V: TRBV10-3; D: .; size: .; J: TRBJ1-1; CDR3: CAIKRGPGTEAFF; DNA: TGTGCCATCAAGCGGGGCCCTGGCACTGAAGCTTTCTTT
V: TRBV4-1; D: TRBD1; size: .; J: TRBJ2-7; CDR3: CASRKQNTQGYEQYF; DNA: TGCGCCAGCAGGAAACAAAATACACAGGGGTACGAGCAGTACTTC
V: TRBV3-1/TRBV3-2; D: .; size: .; J: TRBJ1-2; CDR3: CASSDVTDANYGYTF; DNA: TGTGCCAGCAGCGACGTAACAGACGCTAACTATGGCTACACCTTC
V: TRBV9; D: .; size: .; J: TRBJ2-1; CDR3: CASSVGGTTSSYNEQFF; DNA: TGTGCCAGCAGCGTAGGAGGAACGACCAGCTCCTACAATGAGCAGTTCTTC
V: TRBV28; D: .; size: .; J: TRBJ2-7; CDR3: CASSLLTGGEQYF; DNA: TGTGCCAGCAGTTTACTGACGGGTGGGGAGCAGTACTTC
V: TRBV7-2; D: TRBD1; size: .; J: TRBJ1-4; CDR3: CASSYRQGTNEKLFF; DNA: TGTGCCAGCAGCTACCGACAGGGAACTAATGAAAAACTGTTTTTT
V: TRBV19; D: TRBD1; size: few; J: TRBJ1-5; CDR3: CASKGGYGNQPQHF; DNA: TGTGCCAGTAAAGGGGGCTATGGCAATCAGCCCCAGCATTTT
V: TRBV15; D: TRBD1; size: .; J: TRBJ1-1; CDR3: CATSRETGPTEAFF; DNA: TGTGCCACCAGCAGAGAGACAGGGCCCACTGAAGCTTTCTTT
V: TRBV28; D: .; size: few; J: TRBJ1-4; CDR3: CASSPVGGLNEKLFF; DNA: TGTGCCAGCAGCCCAGTGGGGGGGCTTAATGAAAAACTGTTTTTT
V: TRBV7-9; D: TRBD1; size: few; J: TRBJ1-4; CDR3: CASSRTGGNEKLFF; DNA: TGTGCCAGCAGCCGGACAGGGGGCAATGAAAAACTGTTTTTT
V: TRBV19; D: .; size: .; J: TRBJ2-7; CDR3: CASGEGGWSYEQYF; DNA: TGTGCCAGCGGAGAGGGAGGCTGGTCCTACGAGCAGTACTTC
V: TRBV3-1/TRBV3-2; D: .; size: .; J: TRBJ1-5; CDR3: CASSQGLGELNQPQHF; DNA: TGTGCCAGCAGCCAAGGGCTAGGGGAACTGAATCAGCCCCAGCATTTT
V: TRBV30; D: .; size: .; J: TRBJ1-1; CDR3: CAWSRGTKAFF; DNA: TGTGCCTGGAGTAGAGGGACTAAAGCTTTCTTT
V: TRBV6-5; D: TRBD1; size: .; J: TRBJ2-7; CDR3: CASRPGQGVPYEQYF; DNA: TGTGCCAGCAGACCGGGACAGGGCGTCCCCTACGAGCAGTACTTC
V: TRBV2; D: .; size: .; J: TRBJ1-4; CDR3: CASSDGRGVVEKLFF; DNA: TGTGCCAGCAGTGATGGCAGGGGAGTAGTCGAAAAACTGTTTTTT
V: TRBV18; D: .; size: .; J: TRBJ2-6; CDR3: CASSRAQGRSGANVLTF; DNA: TGTGCCAGCTCACGGGCACAGGGCCGCTCTGGGGCCAACGTCCTGACTTTC
V: TRBV7-3; D: .; size: .; J: TRBJ1-2; CDR3: CASSPFAWSYGYTF; DNA: TGTGCCAGCAGCCCATTCGCCTGGAGTTATGGCTACACCTTC